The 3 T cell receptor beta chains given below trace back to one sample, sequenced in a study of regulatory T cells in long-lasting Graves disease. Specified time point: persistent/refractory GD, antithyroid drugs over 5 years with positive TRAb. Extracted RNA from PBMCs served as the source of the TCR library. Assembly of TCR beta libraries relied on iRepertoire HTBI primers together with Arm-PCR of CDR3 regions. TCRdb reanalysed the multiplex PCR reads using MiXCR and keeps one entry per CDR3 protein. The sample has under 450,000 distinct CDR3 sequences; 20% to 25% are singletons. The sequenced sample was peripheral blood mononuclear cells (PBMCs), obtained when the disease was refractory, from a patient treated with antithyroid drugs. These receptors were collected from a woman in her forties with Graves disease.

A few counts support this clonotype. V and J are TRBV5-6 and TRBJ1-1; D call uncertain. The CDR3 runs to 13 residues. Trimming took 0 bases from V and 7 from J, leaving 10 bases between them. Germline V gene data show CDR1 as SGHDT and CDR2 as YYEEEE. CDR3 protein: CASSLVGIDEAFF. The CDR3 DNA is TGTGCCAGCAGCTTGGTAGGGATCGATGAAGCTTTCTTT.

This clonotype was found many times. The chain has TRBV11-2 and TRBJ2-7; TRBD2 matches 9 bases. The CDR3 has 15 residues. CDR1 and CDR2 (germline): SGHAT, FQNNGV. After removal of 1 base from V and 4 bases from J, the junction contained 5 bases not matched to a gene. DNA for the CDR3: TGTGCCAGCAGCTTAGTAGCGGGAGCCGCATACGAGCAGTACTTC. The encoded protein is CASSLVAGAAYEQYF.

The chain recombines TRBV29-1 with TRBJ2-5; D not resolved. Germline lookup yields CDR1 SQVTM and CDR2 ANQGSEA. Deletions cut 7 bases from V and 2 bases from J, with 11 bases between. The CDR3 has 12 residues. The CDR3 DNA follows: TGCAGCGGGAGAACGGATCAAGAGACCCAGTACTTC. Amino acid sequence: CSGRTDQETQYF.